These 7 T cell receptor beta chains were all obtained from the same sample, sequenced in a study of T cell responses to AZD1222 COVID-19 vaccine. Libraries were prepared by immunoSEQ multiplex PCR; TCRdb keeps only in-frame clonotypes and omits some of them. The sample has about 110,000 clones, roughly 88% seen once. Sequencing was performed on peripheral blood, taken 28 days after the second AZD1222 dose. Receptors originate from an adult who received the AZD1222 COVID-19 vaccine.

For the CDR3, the DNA is TGTGCCAGCACGGTGGGGAAGGGAAACCAAGAGACCCAGTACTTC. Translating gives CASTVGKGNQETQYF. The gene calls are TRBV9 and TRBJ2-5; D is undetermined. Germline V gives CDR1 SGDLS, CDR2 YYNGEE. The CDR3 is 15 residues long. V was pared by 6 bases and J by 0 bases, with 15 bases between.

The gene calls are TRBV2 and TRBJ1-2; 10 bases map to TRBD1. CDR1 SNHLY and CDR2 FYNNEI come from the germline V gene. V lost 8 bases to trimming and J lost 5 bases; unmatched junction nucleotides: 2. The length of the CDR3 is 12 residues. The CDR3 sequence: CASGQGGYGYTF. CDR3 nucleotides: TGTGCCAGCGGACAGGGGGGATATGGCTACACCTTC.

The chain links TRBV5-1 to TRBJ1-3; 8 bases map to TRBD1. Germline-derived CDR1 and CDR2 are SGHRS and YFSETQ. V shed 3 bases and J 1 base; nucleotides not matched to a gene: 6. This CDR3 region has 16 residues. CDR3 sequence: CASSSQGADSGNTIYF. CDR3 DNA sequence: TGCGCCAGCAGCTCCCAGGGGGCGGATTCTGGAAACACCATATATTTT.

This clone was detected once. V usage is TRBV5-8 and J usage is TRBJ1-1; 8 positions match TRBD1. The CDR3 has 15 residues. J lost 0 bases, V lost 4 bases, and 5 bases had no gene match. CDR1 is SGHTS, CDR2 YDEGEE, per germline. The DNA for the CDR3 is TGTGCCAGCAGCAGGGGACAGGCAATGAACACTGAAGCTTTCTTT. Protein product: CASSRGQAMNTEAFF.

The chain joins TRBV3-1 (or the pseudogene TRBV3-2) to TRBJ1-1, with a tentative D call TRBD1 (6 bases). The ends were cut back, 4 bases at V and 3 bases at J, with 15 bases in the middle. The germline gives CDR1 LGHDT, CDR2 YNNKEL (reference sequence). The CDR3 is 15 residues long. The CDR3 region is CASSRRQVRDTEAFF. As DNA, the CDR3 is TGTGCCAGCAGCCGTCGACAGGTCCGGGACACTGAAGCTTTCTTT.

The rearrangement uses TRBV7-9 and TRBJ1-2; a weak D match, TRBD1 (5 bases). CDR1 and CDR2 from the germline V gene are SEHNR and FQNEAQ (reference sequence). The CDR3 extends over 14 amino acids. V gave up 2 bases and J gave up 4 bases, with 11 bases separating them. CDR3 nucleotide sequence: TGTGCCAGCAGCTTAATACCAGGGATCTATGGCTACACCTTC. Protein: CASSLIPGIYGYTF.

The CDR3 DNA reads TGTGCCAGCAGCCCACAAACCCCCAGGAACACTGAAGCTTTCTTT. Translating gives CASSPQTPRNTEAFF. V is TRBV7-2 and J is TRBJ1-1; D unclear. The germline V gene encodes CDR1 SGHTA and CDR2 FQGNSA. V was shortened by 5 bases and J by 1 base, with 14 bases between the two germline ends. This CDR3 has 15 amino acids.